This TCR beta chain is from a study of blood T cell repertoires in COVID-19. About the research overall: T cells, B-cell-depleted T cells, or PBMCs provided the cDNA or gDNA that served as material.

Trimming took 1 base from V and 0 from J, leaving 10 bases between them. The CDR3 extends over 16 amino acids. The germline V gene has CDR1 SEHNR and CDR2 FQNEAQ (reference sequence). Libraries were prepared by immunoSEQ multiplex PCR; TCRdb keeps only in-frame clonotypes and omits some of them. Of about 420,000 clones in the sample, 85% to 90% were seen once. The sequencing sample was made of peripheral blood. The chain combines TRBV7-9 with TRBJ1-5; D may be TRBD1 (5 bases). This clonotype was obtained from a man aged 18 to 29 with COVID-19, enrolled during active disease. The CDR3 loop is CASSLDRGDSNQPQHF. The CDR3 DNA is TGTGCCAGCAGCTTAGATCGGGGGGATAGCAATCAGCCCCAGCATTTT.